A selection of T cell receptor beta chains follows, all from one sample in a study of identical twins. TCRdb re-called the 5' RACE reads through MiXCR, storing one row per CDR3 protein. The sample has fewer than 250,000 distinct CDR3 sequences, approximately 15% seen once. The same specimen was also included in a second study, on T cells expressing NK-cell markers.

Sequencing input: CD8+ T cells sorted from blood. The receptors derive from a woman in her late teens or twenties in good health. Both conserved end residues are part of each CDR3. A D gene is named only where the DNA matches it firmly. Clone size appears in some rows only: once, few, many, or a class for an expanded clone.

d_call,clone_size,v_call,j_call,cdr3_aa,cdr3_nt
-,few,TRBV7-9,TRBJ2-1,CASSLRGSINEQFF,TGTGCCAGCAGCTTAAGAGGGAGTATCAATGAGCAGTTCTTC
-,few,TRBV7-8,TRBJ1-1,CASSLAAGSTEAFF,TGTGCCAGCAGCTTAGCGGCGGGGAGCACTGAAGCTTTCTTT
-,few,TRBV27,TRBJ1-2,CASTSSGVSGYTF,TGTGCTAGCACCTCGTCCGGGGTATCTGGCTACACCTTC
TRBD1,few,TRBV24-1,TRBJ2-1,CATGDREHNEQFF,TGTGCCACCGGGGACAGGGAACACAATGAGCAGTTCTTC
TRBD2,few,TRBV3-1,TRBJ2-1,CASSQLAGGYNEQFF,TGTGCCAGCAGCCAACTGGCGGGAGGCTACAATGAGCAGTTCTTC
TRBD1,few,TRBV27,TRBJ2-7,CASRTKDRSSYEQYF,TGTGCCAGCAGGACAAAGGACAGGAGCTCCTACGAGCAGTACTTC
TRBD1,few,TRBV27,TRBJ1-5,CASSRGGVGQPQHF,TGTGCCAGCAGCCGAGGGGGCGTTGGTCAGCCCCAGCATTTT
TRBD2,once,TRBV3-1,TRBJ2-1,CASSYSGLAIYHEQFF,TGTGCCAGCAGCTATTCTGGACTAGCGATCTACCATGAGCAGTTCTTC
-,-,TRBV28,TRBJ2-1,CASSPRGHEQFF,TGTGCCAGCAGCCCCAGAGGTCACGAGCAGTTCTTC
TRBD2,-,TRBV6-2/TRBV6-3,TRBJ2-2,CASSSSSGMNGELFF,TGTGCCAGCAGTTCCTCCAGCGGGATGAACGGGGAGCTGTTTTTT
-,-,TRBV7-9,TRBJ1-2,CASSLTARGKNYGYTF,TGTGCCAGCAGCCTCACGGCTAGGGGGAAAAACTATGGCTACACCTTC
-,-,TRBV12-3/TRBV12-4,TRBJ1-4,CASRLRGNNEKLFF,TGTGCCAGCAGACTGCGGGGGAATAATGAAAAACTGTTTTTT
-,-,TRBV11-2,TRBJ2-1,CASSLVRTMTEQFF,TGTGCCAGCAGCTTAGTAAGGACAATGACGGAGCAGTTCTTC
TRBD2,-,TRBV25-1,TRBJ2-5,CASSGWTSGRALETQYF,TGTGCCAGCAGTGGCTGGACTAGCGGGAGGGCCCTGGAGACCCAGTACTTC
TRBD2,-,TRBV7-9,TRBJ2-1,CASSSASGGTDEQFF,TGTGCCAGCAGCTCCGCTAGCGGGGGGACGGATGAGCAGTTCTTC
-,-,TRBV4-3,TRBJ2-7,CASSQVALHYEQYF,TGCGCCAGCAGCCAAGTTGCGCTTCACTACGAGCAGTACTTC
-,-,TRBV11-2,TRBJ1-2,CASSLAPDRYGYTF,TGTGCCAGCAGCTTAGCCCCCGACAGATATGGCTACACCTTC
TRBD2,-,TRBV10-2,TRBJ2-7,CASRMTSGTSYEQYF,TGCGCCAGCCGAATGACTAGCGGGACATCCTACGAGCAGTACTTC
-,-,TRBV28,TRBJ1-1,CASTGMNTEAFF,TGTGCCAGCACGGGAATGAACACTGAAGCTTTCTTT
-,-,TRBV14,TRBJ1-2,CASSKEGGASKGYTF,TGTGCCAGCAGCAAAGAGGGGGGCGCGTCGAAAGGCTACACCTTC
-,-,TRBV11-2,TRBJ2-4,CASSLGGIQYF,TGTGCCAGCAGCCTCGGAGGGATTCAGTACTTC
-,few,TRBV27,TRBJ2-1,CASAKGFHNEQFF,TGTGCCAGCGCCAAGGGATTCCACAATGAGCAGTTCTTC
TRBD2,-,TRBV6-2/TRBV6-3,TRBJ2-3,CASRLLAGHTDTQYF,TGTGCCAGCAGATTACTAGCGGGACACACAGATACGCAGTATTTT
TRBD1,few,TRBV9,TRBJ2-1,CASSVPGTGGVEQFF,TGTGCCAGCAGCGTTCCCGGGACAGGGGGCGTTGAGCAGTTCTTC
-,few,TRBV7-2,TRBJ2-5,CASSSPMRETQYF,TGTGCCAGCAGTTCCCCTATGCGAGAGACCCAGTACTTC
TRBD1,many,TRBV27,TRBJ1-1,CASRTGGNTEAFF,TGTGCCAGCAGAACAGGGGGGAACACTGAAGCTTTCTTT
-,-,TRBV27,TRBJ2-1,CASGLTTTSYNEQFF,TGTGCCAGTGGGCTGACTACAACTTCCTACAATGAGCAGTTCTTC
-,few,TRBV12-3/TRBV12-4,TRBJ2-3,CASTRVGFTDTQYF,TGTGCCAGCACTCGGGTTGGGTTTACAGATACGCAGTATTTT
-,few,TRBV6-5,TRBJ2-7,CASSYPRSGEQYF,TGTGCCAGCAGTTACCCCAGGTCTGGTGAGCAGTACTTC
-,-,TRBV10-2,TRBJ2-1,CASSTGSNNNEQFF,TGCGCCAGCAGTACAGGGAGCAATAACAATGAGCAGTTCTTC
-,-,TRBV5-1,TRBJ2-7,CASSFLASGLEQYF,TGCGCCAGCAGCTTTCTAGCGAGCGGCCTCGAGCAGTACTTC
TRBD2,-,TRBV20-1,TRBJ2-1,CSARNLERGSSYNEQFF,TGCAGTGCTAGGAACCTCGAGCGGGGCAGCTCCTACAATGAGCAGTTCTTC
TRBD1,many,TRBV10-3,TRBJ1-1,CAIGRDRGSFRDTEAFF,TGTGCCATCGGCCGGGACAGGGGATCCTTTAGGGACACTGAAGCTTTCTTT
-,-,TRBV6-2/TRBV6-3,TRBJ1-1,CASSYLGVWMNTEAFF,TGTGCCAGCAGTTACTTGGGAGTTTGGATGAACACTGAAGCTTTCTTT
-,-,TRBV27,TRBJ2-5,CASSLQGETQYF,TGTGCCAGCAGTTTACAGGGGGAGACCCAGTACTTC
-,few,TRBV6-5,TRBJ1-2,CASSYYPPGRNYGYTF,TGTGCCAGCAGTTACTACCCTCCCGGCAGAAACTATGGCTACACCTTC
TRBD2,-,TRBV29-1,TRBJ2-1,CSVQSEITSGKNEQFF,TGCAGCGTCCAATCCGAAATTACTAGCGGCAAAAATGAGCAGTTCTTC
-,few,TRBV7-6,TRBJ1-1,CASSLRGNEGTEAFF,TGTGCCAGCAGCTTAAGGGGGAATGAAGGCACTGAAGCTTTCTTT
TRBD1,few,TRBV27,TRBJ2-7,CASSPSTGSHEQYF,TGTGCCAGCAGTCCCTCGACAGGGAGCCACGAGCAGTACTTC
-,few,TRBV14,TRBJ2-1,CASSLAAGSYNEQFF,TGTGCCAGCAGCCTAGCTGCGGGGAGCTACAATGAGCAGTTCTTC
-,-,TRBV12-3/TRBV12-4,TRBJ2-3,CASSLSPAADTQYF,TGTGCCAGCAGTTTATCACCAGCCGCAGATACGCAGTATTTT
TRBD2,few,TRBV3-1,TRBJ2-3,CASSPGTSGATDTQYF,TGTGCCAGCAGCCCCGGGACTAGCGGGGCCACAGATACGCAGTATTTT
-,few,TRBV6-2/TRBV6-3,TRBJ1-6,CASSSGDSYSPLHF,TGTGCCAGCAGTTCGGGAGACAGTTATTCACCCCTCCACTTT
TRBD1,few,TRBV18,TRBJ2-7,CASSPLPYAGTENYEQYF,TGTGCCAGCTCACCCCTTCCGTACGCCGGGACAGAAAACTACGAGCAGTACTTC
-,-,TRBV9,TRBJ1-3,CASSVAGLGNTIYF,TGTGCCAGCAGCGTTGCAGGGCTCGGAAACACCATATATTTT
-,-,TRBV5-6,TRBJ2-1,CASSLGPDSYNEQFF,TGTGCCAGCAGCTTGGGGCCAGACTCCTACAATGAGCAGTTCTTC
-,-,TRBV7-8,TRBJ2-1,CASSLGQAKSYNEQFF,TGTGCCAGCAGCTTAGGACAGGCCAAGTCCTACAATGAGCAGTTCTTC
-,few,TRBV6-1,TRBJ2-1,CASSRIGDEQFF,TGTGCCAGCAGCCGGATAGGGGATGAGCAGTTCTTC
TRBD2,-,TRBV4-1,TRBJ2-2,CASSQGLAGGGGGELFF,TGCGCCAGCAGCCAAGGACTAGCGGGAGGGGGTGGCGGGGAGCTGTTTTTT
-,few,TRBV7-2,TRBJ2-1,CASSLAPLERSGDEQFF,TGTGCCAGCAGCTTAGCACCCCTAGAGCGGTCGGGGGATGAGCAGTTCTTC
TRBD2,few,TRBV15,TRBJ2-3,CATSRGSGGAADTQYF,TGTGCCACCAGCAGGGGTAGCGGGGGGGCCGCCGATACGCAGTATTTT